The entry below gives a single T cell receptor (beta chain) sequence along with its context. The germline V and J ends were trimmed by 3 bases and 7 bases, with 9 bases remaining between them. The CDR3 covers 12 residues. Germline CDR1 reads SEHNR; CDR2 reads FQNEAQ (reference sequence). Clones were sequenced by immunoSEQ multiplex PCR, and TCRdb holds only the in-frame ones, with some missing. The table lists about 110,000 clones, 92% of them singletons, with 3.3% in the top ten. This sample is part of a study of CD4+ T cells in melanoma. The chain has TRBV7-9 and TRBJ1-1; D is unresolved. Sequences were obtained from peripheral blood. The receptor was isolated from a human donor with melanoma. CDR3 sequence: CASSFQPGEAFF. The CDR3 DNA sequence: TGTGCCAGCAGCTTTCAACCCGGTGAAGCTTTCTTT.